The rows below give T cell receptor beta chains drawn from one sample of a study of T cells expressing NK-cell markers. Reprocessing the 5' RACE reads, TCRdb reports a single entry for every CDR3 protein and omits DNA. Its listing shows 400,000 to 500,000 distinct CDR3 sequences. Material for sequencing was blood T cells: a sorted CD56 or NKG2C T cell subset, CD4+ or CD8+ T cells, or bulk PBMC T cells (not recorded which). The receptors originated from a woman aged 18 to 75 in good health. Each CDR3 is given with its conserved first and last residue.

CDR3 protein: CSVKPGETQYF
V gene: TRBV29-1
J gene: TRBJ2-5
CDR3 length: 11

CDR3 protein: CASSLGTKYSNQPQHF
V gene: TRBV7-2
J gene: TRBJ1-5
CDR3 length: 16

CDR3 protein: CAPEGGHPLYGYTF
V gene: TRBV30
J gene: TRBJ1-2
CDR3 length: 14

CDR3 protein: CASGTGQAGSSYNEQFF
V gene: TRBV5-1
J gene: TRBJ2-1
CDR3 length: 17

CDR3 protein: CASSQETAGELFF
V gene: TRBV3-1
J gene: TRBJ2-2
CDR3 length: 13

CDR3 protein: CASSLVTNTEAFF
V gene: TRBV7-2
J gene: TRBJ1-1
CDR3 length: 13

CDR3 protein: CAWKGVFWAKETQYF
V gene: TRBV30
J gene: TRBJ2-5
CDR3 length: 15

CDR3 protein: CASSYSGASGEKLFF
V gene: TRBV6-2/TRBV6-3
J gene: TRBJ1-4
CDR3 length: 15

CDR3 protein: CSVAVRGGNYEQYF
V gene: TRBV29-1
J gene: TRBJ2-7
CDR3 length: 14

CDR3 protein: CASSLVFSPSYNEQFF
V gene: TRBV11-2
J gene: TRBJ2-1
CDR3 length: 16

CDR3 protein: CASSLTGTAVAEAFF
V gene: TRBV7-9
J gene: TRBJ1-1
CDR3 length: 15

CDR3 protein: CSAQTSGANNEQFF
V gene: TRBV20-1
J gene: TRBJ2-1
CDR3 length: 14

CDR3 protein: CSAKGPRDTEAFF
V gene: TRBV20-1
J gene: TRBJ1-1
CDR3 length: 13

CDR3 protein: CASSPRETGRGAKNIQYF
V gene: TRBV18
J gene: TRBJ2-4
CDR3 length: 18

CDR3 protein: CASSYSRWGNNSPLHF
V gene: TRBV6-5
J gene: TRBJ1-6
CDR3 length: 16

CDR3 protein: CASSLNTDWWNTEAFF
V gene: TRBV12-3/TRBV12-4
J gene: TRBJ1-1
CDR3 length: 16

CDR3 protein: CASSQGTGVANEQFF
V gene: TRBV4-3
J gene: TRBJ2-1
CDR3 length: 15

CDR3 protein: CSAYRGTEAFF
V gene: TRBV29-1
J gene: TRBJ1-1
CDR3 length: 11

CDR3 protein: CASSMDRLAGYTF
V gene: TRBV6-1
J gene: TRBJ1-2
CDR3 length: 13

CDR3 protein: CASRNEEGLTGNTIYF
V gene: TRBV6-1
J gene: TRBJ1-3
CDR3 length: 16

CDR3 protein: CASSLEGTGNNEQFF
V gene: TRBV11-1
J gene: TRBJ2-1
CDR3 length: 15

CDR3 protein: CASTFGGLAGVQMYF
V gene: TRBV7-2
J gene: TRBJ2-7
CDR3 length: 15

CDR3 protein: CASSHPDLAGETQYF
V gene: TRBV3-1
J gene: TRBJ2-5
CDR3 length: 15

CDR3 protein: CASSYTDPERSNEQFF
V gene: TRBV6-5
J gene: TRBJ2-1
CDR3 length: 16

CDR3 protein: CASSPRRGADTQYF
V gene: TRBV7-9
J gene: TRBJ2-3
CDR3 length: 14

CDR3 protein: CASSPQGGTLPYEQYF
V gene: TRBV7-9
J gene: TRBJ2-7
CDR3 length: 16

CDR3 protein: CASSLQRRHEKLFF
V gene: TRBV11-2
J gene: TRBJ1-4
CDR3 length: 14

CDR3 protein: CASSLKLTEAFF
V gene: TRBV6-2/TRBV6-3
J gene: TRBJ1-1
CDR3 length: 12

CDR3 protein: CASSLAGGARQPQHF
V gene: TRBV5-1
J gene: TRBJ1-5
CDR3 length: 15

CDR3 protein: CASSFIGGRENQPQHF
V gene: TRBV27
J gene: TRBJ1-5
CDR3 length: 16

CDR3 protein: CASSLAGSPYNEQFF
V gene: TRBV7-2
J gene: TRBJ2-1
CDR3 length: 15

CDR3 protein: CASSISGTSYEQYF
V gene: TRBV19
J gene: TRBJ2-7
CDR3 length: 14

CDR3 protein: CSASSRAGNTIYF
V gene: TRBV20-1
J gene: TRBJ1-3
CDR3 length: 13

CDR3 protein: CASSPQTHYNSPLHF
V gene: TRBV7-2
J gene: TRBJ1-6
CDR3 length: 15

CDR3 protein: CASSLAQRGYYEQYF
V gene: TRBV7-2
J gene: TRBJ2-7
CDR3 length: 15

CDR3 protein: CASSTRQGVLTSYSNQPQHF
V gene: TRBV11-1
J gene: TRBJ1-5
CDR3 length: 20

CDR3 protein: CASSFQGLLNEKLFF
V gene: TRBV11-2
J gene: TRBJ1-4
CDR3 length: 15

CDR3 protein: CASSLGQGSFHEQFF
V gene: TRBV5-5
J gene: TRBJ2-1
CDR3 length: 15

CDR3 protein: CATEDPYGSYEQYF
V gene: TRBV6-2/TRBV6-3
J gene: TRBJ2-7
CDR3 length: 14

CDR3 protein: CSVETRQGEQYF
V gene: TRBV29-1
J gene: TRBJ2-7
CDR3 length: 12

CDR3 protein: CASSISAGAAEETQYF
V gene: TRBV9
J gene: TRBJ2-5
CDR3 length: 16

CDR3 protein: CASSSPPQNTEAFF
V gene: TRBV7-2
J gene: TRBJ1-1
CDR3 length: 14

CDR3 protein: CASTQMGPGINEQFF
V gene: TRBV21-1
J gene: TRBJ2-1
CDR3 length: 15

CDR3 protein: CASSSTSDGTQYF
V gene: TRBV7-3
J gene: TRBJ2-5
CDR3 length: 13

CDR3 protein: CASSLGTEYNSPLHF
V gene: TRBV7-8
J gene: TRBJ1-6
CDR3 length: 15